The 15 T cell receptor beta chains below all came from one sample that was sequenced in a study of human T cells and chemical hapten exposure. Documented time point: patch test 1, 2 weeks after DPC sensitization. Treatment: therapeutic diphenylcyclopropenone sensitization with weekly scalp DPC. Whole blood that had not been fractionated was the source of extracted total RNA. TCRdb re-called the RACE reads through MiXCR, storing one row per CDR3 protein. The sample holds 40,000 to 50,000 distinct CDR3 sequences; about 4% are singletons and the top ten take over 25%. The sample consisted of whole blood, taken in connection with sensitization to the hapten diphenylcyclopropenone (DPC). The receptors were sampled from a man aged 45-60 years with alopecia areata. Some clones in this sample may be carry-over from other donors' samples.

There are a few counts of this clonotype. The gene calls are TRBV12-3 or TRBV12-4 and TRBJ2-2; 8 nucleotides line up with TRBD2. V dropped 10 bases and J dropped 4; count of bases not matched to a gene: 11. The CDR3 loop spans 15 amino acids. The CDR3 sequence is CATTSLAATTGELFF. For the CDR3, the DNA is TGTGCCACGACATCACTAGCGGCCACCACCGGGGAGCTGTTTTTT.

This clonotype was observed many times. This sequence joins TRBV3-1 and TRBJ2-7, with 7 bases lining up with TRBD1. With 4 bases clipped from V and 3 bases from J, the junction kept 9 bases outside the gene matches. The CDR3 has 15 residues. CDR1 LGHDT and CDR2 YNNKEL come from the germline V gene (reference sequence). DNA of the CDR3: TGTGCCAGCAGCCCCCATACAGGGGTTCACTACGAGCAGTACTTC. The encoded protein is CASSPHTGVHYEQYF.

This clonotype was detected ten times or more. As DNA, the CDR3 is TGTGCCAGCAGTTTACCACACACTGAAGCTTTCTTT. It is translated as CASSLPHTEAFF. This chain joins TRBV28 and TRBJ1-1; the D is unclear. The V end was cut by 2 bases, the J end by 3 bases, with 4 bases between. Germline CDR1 reads MDHEN; CDR2 reads SYDVKM. The CDR3 consists of 12 residues. Supplemented by reference TRBV28 and TRBJ1-1, the full variable domain reads DVKVTQSSRYLVKRTGEKVFLECVQDMDHENMFWYRQDPGLGLRLIYFSYDVKMKEKGDIPEGYSVSREKKERFSLILESASTNQTSMYLCASSLPHTEAFFGQGTRLTVV.

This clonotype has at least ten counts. The DNA for the CDR3 is TGTGCCAGCAGTTTCTCCTTACAGCCCAATCAGCCCCAGCATTTT. This codes for CASSFSLQPNQPQHF. The rearrangement links TRBV12-3 or TRBV12-4 to TRBJ1-5; D not resolved. V lost 3 bases, J lost 3 bases, and 12 bases lay in between. The CDR3 sequence is 15 residues long.

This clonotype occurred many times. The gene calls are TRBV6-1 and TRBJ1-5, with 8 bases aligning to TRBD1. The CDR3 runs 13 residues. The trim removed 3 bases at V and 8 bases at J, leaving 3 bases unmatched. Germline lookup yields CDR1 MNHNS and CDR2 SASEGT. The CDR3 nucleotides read TGTGCCAGCAGTGACAGGGGGCTAAAGCCCCAGCATTTT. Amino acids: CASSDRGLKPQHF.

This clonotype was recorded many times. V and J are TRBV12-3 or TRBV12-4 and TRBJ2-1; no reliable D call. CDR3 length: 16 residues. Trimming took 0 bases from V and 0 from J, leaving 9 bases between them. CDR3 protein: CASSLARRFSYNEQFF. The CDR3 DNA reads TGTGCCAGCAGTTTAGCGAGGCGGTTCTCCTACAATGAGCAGTTCTTC.

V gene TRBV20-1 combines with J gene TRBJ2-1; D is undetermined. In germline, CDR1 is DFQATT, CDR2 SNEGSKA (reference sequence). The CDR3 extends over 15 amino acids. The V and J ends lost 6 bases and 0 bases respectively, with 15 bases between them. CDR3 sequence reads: CSALPPQSSYNEQFF. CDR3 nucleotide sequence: TGCAGTGCCCTCCCCCCCCAGAGCTCCTACAATGAGCAGTTCTTC.

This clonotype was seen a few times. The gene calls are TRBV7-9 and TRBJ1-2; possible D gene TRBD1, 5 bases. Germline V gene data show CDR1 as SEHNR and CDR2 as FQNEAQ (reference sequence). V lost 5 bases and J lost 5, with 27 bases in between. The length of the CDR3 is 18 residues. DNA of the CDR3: TGTGCCAGCAGCCCCTCAACGGGGTCCAGGGCTCTTTGGTATGGCTACACCTTC. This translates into CASSPSTGSRALWYGYTF.

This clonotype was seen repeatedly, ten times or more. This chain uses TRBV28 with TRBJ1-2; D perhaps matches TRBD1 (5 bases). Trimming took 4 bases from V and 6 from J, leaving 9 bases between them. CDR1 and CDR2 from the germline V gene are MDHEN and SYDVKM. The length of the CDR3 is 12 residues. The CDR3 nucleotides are TGTGCCAGCAGTTCCCAGGGCCATGGCTACACCTTC. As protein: CASSSQGHGYTF.

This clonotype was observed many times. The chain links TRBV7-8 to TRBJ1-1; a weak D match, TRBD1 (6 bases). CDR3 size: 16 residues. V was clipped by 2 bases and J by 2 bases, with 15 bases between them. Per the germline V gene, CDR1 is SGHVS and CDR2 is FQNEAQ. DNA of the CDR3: TGTGCCAGCAGCTTAACGTGGGGGCTATCCAACACTGAAGCTTTCTTT. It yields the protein CASSLTWGLSNTEAFF.

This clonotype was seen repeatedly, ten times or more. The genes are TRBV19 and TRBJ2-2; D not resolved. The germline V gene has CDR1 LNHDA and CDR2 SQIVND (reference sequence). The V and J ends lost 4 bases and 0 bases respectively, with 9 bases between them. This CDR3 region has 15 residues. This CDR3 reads CASSSGSANTGELFF. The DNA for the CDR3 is TGTGCCAGTAGTAGCGGCAGCGCGAACACCGGGGAGCTGTTTTTT.

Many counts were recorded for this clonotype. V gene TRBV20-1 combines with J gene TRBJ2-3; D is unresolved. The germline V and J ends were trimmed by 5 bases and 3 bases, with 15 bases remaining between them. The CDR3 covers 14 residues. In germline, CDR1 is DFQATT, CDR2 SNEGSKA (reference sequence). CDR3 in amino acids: CSARAPLVTDTQYF. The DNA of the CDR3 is TGCAGTGCTCGAGCCCCATTGGTGACAGATACGCAGTATTTT.

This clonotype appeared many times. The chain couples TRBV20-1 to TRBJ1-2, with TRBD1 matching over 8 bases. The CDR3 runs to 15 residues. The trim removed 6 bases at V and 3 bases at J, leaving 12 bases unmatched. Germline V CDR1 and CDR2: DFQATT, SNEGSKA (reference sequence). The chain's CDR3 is CSALGGGQGHYGYTF. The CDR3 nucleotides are TGCAGTGCCCTAGGAGGTGGACAGGGCCACTATGGCTACACCTTC.

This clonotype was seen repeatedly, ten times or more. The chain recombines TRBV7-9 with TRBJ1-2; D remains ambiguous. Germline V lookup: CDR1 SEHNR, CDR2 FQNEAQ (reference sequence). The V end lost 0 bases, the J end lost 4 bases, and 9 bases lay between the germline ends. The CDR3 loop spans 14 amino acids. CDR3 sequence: CASSLAGLAYGYTF. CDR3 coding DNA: TGTGCCAGCAGCTTAGCGGGTTTGGCCTATGGCTACACCTTC.

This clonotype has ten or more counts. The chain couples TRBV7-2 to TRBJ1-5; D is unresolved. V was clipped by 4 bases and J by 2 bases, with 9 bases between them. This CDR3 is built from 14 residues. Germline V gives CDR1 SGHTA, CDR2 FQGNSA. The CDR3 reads CASSSQYRNQPQHF. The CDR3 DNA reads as TGTGCCAGCAGCTCCCAATACCGCAATCAGCCCCAGCATTTT.